This T cell receptor (beta chain) was captured by sequencing in a study of T cell responses to AZD1222 COVID-19 vaccine. General observations from the study: Researchers report vaccine-associated CD4 TCRs spanning spike, with dominance at 160-218 and 743-854. Clonal diversity was possibly underestimated, and the donors were mostly white British, with more females.

CDR1 is MNHNY, CDR2 SVGAGI, per germline (reference sequence). The CDR3 consists of 11 residues. V lost 8 bases, J lost 4 bases, and 7 bases lay in between. Of note for this clone: Its antigen is as yet unknown.

The method was immunoSEQ multiplex PCR; TCRdb's version includes in-frame clones alone and lacks a portion of them. The sample has 100,000 to 150,000 clones, roughly 90% seen once. The sample consisted of peripheral blood, taken on day 0 of AZD1222 vaccination. The TCR comes from an adult in good health. V and J are TRBV6-6 and TRBJ2-3; a possible D gene is TRBD1 (6 bases). The DNA for the CDR3 is TGTGCCAGCGAGGGGGCAGATACGCAGTATTTT. It specifies CASEGADTQYF.